A single sample gave rise to the 26 T cell receptor beta chains below, sequenced in a study of blood T cell repertoires in COVID-19. Sequenced by immunoSEQ multiplex PCR; TCRdb stores in-frame clones only, minus some. The table records approximately 210,000 clones, 70% to 85% of them present only once. Sequencing input: PBMCs or T cells enriched from blood (not recorded which). The receptors were sampled from a man in his forties or fifties who had recovered from COVID-19.

This sequence joins TRBV29-1 and TRBJ2-7; TRBD2 matches 7 bases. CDR3 length equals 13 residues. The trim removed 6 bases at V and 2 bases at J, leaving 7 bases unmatched. The germline CDR1 and CDR2 sequences are SQVTM and ANQGSEA. The CDR3 here is CSVSLAPTYEQYF. CDR3 bases: TGCAGCGTCTCACTAGCGCCAACCTACGAGCAGTACTTC.

The table lists this clone with a count of one. The rearrangement links TRBV5-5 to TRBJ1-1, with a weak D call TRBD1 (6 bases). Germline assignment: CDR1 SGHKS and CDR2 YYEKEE (reference sequence). The CDR3 extends over 13 amino acids. V was shortened by 0 bases and J by 11 bases, with 14 bases between the two germline ends. CDR3 in amino acids: CASSLAPQGEAFF. CDR3 bases: TGTGCCAGCAGCTTGGCCCCACAGGGCGAGGCTTTCTTT.

The rearrangement links TRBV19 to TRBJ2-3; 8 nucleotides align to TRBD1. The CDR3 extends over 15 amino acids. Germline lookup yields CDR1 LNHDA and CDR2 SQIVND (reference sequence). Trimming removed 4 bases from V and 4 bases from J; junction bases left unmatched: 7. The CDR3, as DNA: TGTGCCAGTAGTACAGCGCAGGGGGCCTCAGATACGCAGTATTTT. It is translated as CASSTAQGASDTQYF.

As regards this clone: Other DNA sequences in the sample encode the same CDR3. The chain links TRBV5-1 to TRBJ2-7; 7 bases match TRBD2. Per germline, CDR1 SGHRS and CDR2 YFSETQ. This CDR3 has 16 residues. V gave up 0 bases and J gave up 6 bases; unmatched junction bases: 12. CDR3 DNA: TGCGCCAGCAGCTTGGGTGGGGCGGGAGAGGGTCGCGAGCAGTACTTC. The encoded protein is CASSLGGAGEGREQYF.

This clone is a singleton in its sample. As DNA, the CDR3 is TGTGCCAGCAGCCACCCGCTGCGCGGTGATGGCTACACCTTC. Encoded protein: CASSHPLRGDGYTF. The V gene is TRBV11-2, the J gene TRBJ1-2; no clear D. This CDR3 region has 14 residues. Germline V gene data show CDR1 as SGHAT and CDR2 as FQNNGV. V gave up 5 bases and J gave up 6 bases, with 16 bases separating them.

The CDR3 nucleotides read TGTGCCAGCAGAAACGTCCAGGTAACTGAGCAGTACTTC. Amino acid sequence: CASRNVQVTEQYF. This chain uses TRBV6-5 with TRBJ2-7; D ambiguous. CDR3 length equals 13 residues. V dropped 6 bases and J dropped 7 bases, with 16 bases sitting between them. The germline gives CDR1 MNHEY, CDR2 SVGAGI.

This clone was seen many times. V is TRBV25-1 and J is TRBJ1-2; no clear D gene. The V end was cut by 5 bases, the J end by 8 bases, with 9 bases between. The germline CDR1 and CDR2 sequences are MGHDK and SYGVNS. The CDR3 is 11 amino acids. CDR3 loop: CASSSFGGYTF. Here the CDR3 DNA reads TGTGCCAGCAGTTCCTTCGGGGGCTACACCTTC.

The chain couples TRBV9 to TRBJ1-4, with no clear D. CDR1 and CDR2 from the germline V gene are SGDLS and YYNGEE. The V end was cut by 6 bases, the J end by 3 bases, with 9 bases between. The CDR3 length is 13 residues. The CDR3 reads CASTSGSNEKLFF. DNA of the CDR3: TGTGCCAGCACCTCAGGTTCTAATGAAAAACTGTTTTTT.

The chain employs TRBV4-1 and TRBJ2-1, with 8 bases aligning to TRBD2. Trimming took 8 bases from V and 6 from J; bases not matched to a gene: 9. CDR3 length equals 14 residues. Germline V gene lookup returns CDR1 MGHRA and CDR2 YSYEKL. The CDR3 nucleotides read TGCGCCAGCTCACGGGAGGGCGCCCGCAATGAGCAGTTCTTC. This gives the protein CASSREGARNEQFF.

This sequence joins TRBV19 and TRBJ2-2, with D tentatively TRBD1 (6 bases). Germline-derived CDR1 and CDR2 are LNHDA and SQIVND (reference sequence). The CDR3 consists of 16 residues. Trimming took off 5 bases at V and 4 bases at J, with 17 bases between the two ends. The CDR3 coding sequence is TGTGCCAGTAGTTCACCAACAGTGGGGGCCACCGGGGAGCTGTTTTTT. It encodes CASSSPTVGATGELFF.

The chain employs TRBV9 and TRBJ2-3; D may be TRBD2 (5 bases). V was clipped by 0 bases and J by 7 bases, with 15 bases between them. The CDR3 sequence is 15 residues long. In germline, CDR1 is SGDLS, CDR2 YYNGEE. The CDR3 DNA follows: TGTGCCAGCAGCGTAGCAGCCGGGAATTGGAATACGCAGTATTTT. Amino acid sequence: CASSVAAGNWNTQYF. Full variable domain (missing parts from reference TRBV9 and TRBJ2-3): DSGVTQTPKHLITATGQRVTLRCSPRSGDLSVYWYQQSLDQGLQFLIQYYNGEERAKGNILERFSAQQFPDLHSELNLSSLELGDSALYFCASSVAAGNWNTQYFGPGTRLTVL.

The V and J genes are TRBV5-1 and TRBJ2-7; D perhaps matches TRBD1 (5 bases). The CDR3 has 14 residues. V lost 1 base and J 3 bases, leaving 11 bases between the germline ends. Germline lookup yields CDR1 SGHRS and CDR2 YFSETQ. Written as DNA, the CDR3 is TGCGCCAGCAGCTTGATCCCCGACAGCTACGAGCAGTACTTC. This encodes CASSLIPDSYEQYF.

This clone was found once. J is TRBJ2-1 and V is TRBV9; 9 bases agree with TRBD2. Losses at the gene ends were 5 bases for V and 7 bases for J; bases not matched to a gene: 4. This CDR3 has 13 residues. CDR1 and CDR2 from the germline V gene are SGDLS and YYNGEE. The CDR3 sequence: CASSAGGPNEQFF. CDR3 DNA sequence: TGTGCCAGCAGTGCGGGAGGGCCGAATGAGCAGTTCTTC.

This clone appeared once. The chain joins TRBV11-2 to TRBJ2-1; tentative D call: TRBD2 (6 bases). The CDR3 runs to 16 residues. V was pared by 6 bases and J by 5 bases, with 20 bases between. Germline V gene data show CDR1 as SGHAT and CDR2 as FQNNGV. This CDR3 reads CASRTWGTVGHNEQFF. The DNA of the CDR3 is TGTGCCAGCAGGACCTGGGGGACTGTCGGGCACAATGAGCAGTTCTTC.

The chain uses TRBV5-5 and TRBJ1-1; TRBD1 aligns across 8 bases. J lost 8 bases, V lost 4 bases, and 13 bases had no gene match. Germline CDR1 is SGHKS and CDR2 is YYEKEE (reference sequence). CDR3 length equals 15 residues. The CDR3 region is CASSRTGMYPVEAFF. The CDR3 DNA is TGTGCCAGCAGCCGGACAGGGATGTACCCGGTCGAAGCTTTCTTT.

The chain is built from TRBV5-8 and TRBJ2-3; D is unclear. CDR1 is SGHTS, CDR2 YDEGEE, per germline. The V and J ends lost 1 base and 4 bases respectively, with 7 bases between them. The CDR3 covers 13 residues. CDR3 sequence (DNA): TGTGCCAGCAGCTTGTATCGGGCAGATACGCAGTATTTT. Protein sequence: CASSLYRADTQYF.

The chain links TRBV18 to TRBJ1-3; D is unresolved. In germline, CDR1 is KGHSH, CDR2 LQKENI. Trimming removed 2 bases at V and 0 bases at J, with 11 bases between. The length of the CDR3 is 16 residues. The CDR3 here is CASSPYSPGSGNTIYF. CDR3 sequence (DNA): TGTGCCAGCTCACCATACAGCCCAGGCTCTGGAAACACCATATATTTT.

The chain employs TRBV6-1 and TRBJ1-1, with D uncertain. Germline CDR1 MNHNS, CDR2 SASEGT. The CDR3 is made up of 13 amino acids. V lost 1 base and J 11 bases, leaving 14 bases between the germline ends. This CDR3 reads CASSEGAYTGAFF. In nucleotides, the CDR3 is TGTGCCAGCAGTGAAGGGGCGTACACTGGGGCTTTCTTT.

V gene TRBV6-5 combines with J gene TRBJ1-1; a weak D match, TRBD1 (5 bases). The ends were cut back, 6 bases at V and 0 bases at J, with 11 bases in the middle. The germline V gene has CDR1 MNHEY and CDR2 SVGAGI. The CDR3 totals 14 residues. CDR3 DNA sequence: TGTGCCAGCAGCTTACAGGCGCTGAACACTGAAGCTTTCTTT. Translated: CASSLQALNTEAFF.

This clone was seen more than once but under ten times. The rearrangement joins TRBV4-3 to TRBJ1-6; D is unclear. Per germline, CDR1 LGHNA and CDR2 YSLEER. The V gene lost 0 bases and the J gene lost 4 bases, with 10 bases spanning the gap. The CDR3 has 16 residues. The CDR3 sequence: CASSQDGQPYNSPLHF. CDR3 coding DNA: TGCGCCAGCAGCCAAGATGGGCAGCCTTATAATTCACCCCTCCACTTT.

The chain couples TRBV5-1 to TRBJ2-2, with a possible D match to TRBD2 (6 bases). Germline CDR1 SGHRS, CDR2 YFSETQ. This CDR3 comprises 14 residues. V was cut by 5 bases and J by 4 bases, with 12 bases left in between. The CDR3 bases are TGCGCCAGCAGGGGGACTCCGTCCACCGGGGAGCTGTTTTTT. Protein: CASRGTPSTGELFF.

This chain links TRBV5-1 with TRBJ1-2, with TRBD1 identical over 12 bases. V lost 3 bases to trimming and J lost 8 bases; unmatched junction nucleotides: 5. The germline V gene has CDR1 SGHRS and CDR2 YFSETQ. The CDR3 contains 14 residues. Here the CDR3 DNA reads TGCGCCAGCAGCTCTGGGACAGGGGGCGAGGGCTACACCTTC. Amino acid sequence: CASSSGTGGEGYTF.

The chain recombines TRBV7-3 with TRBJ2-7, with TRBD2 matching 11 bases. V gave up 5 bases and J gave up 3 bases; unmatched junction bases: 3. CDR1 is SGHTA and CDR2 is FQGTGA in the germline V gene. This CDR3 contains 14 residues. As DNA, the CDR3 is TGTGCCAGCAGCGCCGGGACTAGCGGCTACGAGCAGTACTTC. Its protein product is CASSAGTSGYEQYF.

The chain links TRBV7-9 to TRBJ2-3; D unresolved. Looked up from germline, CDR1 is SEHNR and CDR2 is FQNEAQ (reference sequence). The CDR3 is made up of 13 amino acids. Trimming left V 5 bases short and J 0 bases short, with 6 bases between. The CDR3 spells CASSRTSTDTQYF. Written as DNA, the CDR3 is TGTGCCAGCAGCCGAACTAGCACAGATACGCAGTATTTT. The variable domain in full, with the rest retrieved from reference TRBV7-9 and TRBJ2-3, is DTGVSQNPRHKITKRGQNVTFRCDPISEHNRLYWYRQTLGQGPEFLTYFQNEAQLEKSRLLSDRFSAERPKGSFSTLEIQRTEQGDSAMYLCASSRTSTDTQYFGPGTRLTVL.

This clone turned up a few times. The J gene is TRBJ1-6, the V gene TRBV7-9; no clear D gene. This CDR3 is built from 15 residues. Per germline, CDR1 SEHNR and CDR2 FQNEAQ (reference sequence). V lost 4 bases and J lost 2, with 9 bases in between. The chain's CDR3 is CASSSDGTYNSPLHF. The CDR3 DNA sequence: TGTGCCAGCAGCTCGGACGGGACCTATAATTCACCCCTCCACTTT.

The rearrangement links TRBV2 to TRBJ2-7, with a weak D call TRBD1 (6 bases). V was shortened by 7 bases and J by 2 bases, with 18 bases between the two germline ends. In germline, CDR1 is SNHLY, CDR2 FYNNEI. CDR3 length: 15 residues. CDR3 region: CASNPHNRVPYEQYF. The CDR3, as DNA: TGTGCCAGCAATCCGCATAACAGGGTTCCCTACGAGCAGTACTTC.